This entry concerns a single T cell receptor (beta chain). This sample is drawn from a study of cytomegalovirus exposure and HLA in healthy donors. Assay: immunoSEQ multiplex PCR; the TCRdb copy retains only in-frame clones and omits some. The sample yields over 75,000 clones, approximately 81% seen once. Sequences were obtained from PBMCs. This sequence originates from a man aged 18 to 29 in good health and CMV-seropositive.

CDR3 DNA: TGCGCCAGCAGCTTGGATGGCGGGCGGAATGAGCAGTTCTTC. This encodes CASSLDGGRNEQFF. This chain connects TRBV5-1 to TRBJ2-1; maybe TRBD2 (5 bases). CDR1 SGHRS and CDR2 YFSETQ come from the germline V gene. This CDR3 contains 14 residues. Trimming left V 0 bases short and J 7 bases short, with 11 bases between.